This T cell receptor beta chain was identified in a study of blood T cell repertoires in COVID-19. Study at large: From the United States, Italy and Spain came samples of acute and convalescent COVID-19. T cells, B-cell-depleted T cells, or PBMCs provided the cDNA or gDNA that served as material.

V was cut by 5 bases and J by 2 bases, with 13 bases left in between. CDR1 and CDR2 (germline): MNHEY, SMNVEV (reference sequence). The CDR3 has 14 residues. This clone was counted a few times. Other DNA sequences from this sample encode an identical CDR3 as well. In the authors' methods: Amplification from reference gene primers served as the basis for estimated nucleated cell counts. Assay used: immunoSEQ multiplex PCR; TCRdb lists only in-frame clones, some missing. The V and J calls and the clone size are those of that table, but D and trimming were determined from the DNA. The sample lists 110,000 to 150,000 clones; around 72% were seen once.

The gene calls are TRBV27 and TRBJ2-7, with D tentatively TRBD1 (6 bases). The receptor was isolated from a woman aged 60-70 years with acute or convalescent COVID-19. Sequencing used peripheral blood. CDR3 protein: CASSPSRGPYEQYF. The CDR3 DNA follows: TGTGCCAGCAGTCCGAGCAGGGGACCCTACGAGCAGTACTTC.